This TCR beta chain stems from a study of cytomegalovirus exposure and HLA in healthy donors. For the study at large: In a previous analysis, 110 million or so unique TCR beta sequences were found from roughly 180 million T cells. Whole-study findings and limits: For presence/absence analyses, sequencing depth was assumed to be roughly uniform across donors. Within an earlier analysis, most TCR beta V segments proved productive either about 90% or about 30% of the time.

The PCR used 60 Vbeta and 13 Jbeta primers. Data came from immunoSEQ multiplex PCR; TCRdb stores just in-frame clones and leaves some out. The repertoire table contains around 210,000 clones. Of note for this clone: Its antigen is unidentified.

The germline gives CDR1 LNHDA, CDR2 SQIVND (reference sequence). This CDR3 is 14 amino acids long. V was clipped by 4 bases and J by 3 bases, with 10 bases between them. The specimen was PBMCs. The rearrangement uses TRBV19 and TRBJ2-1; D is uncertain. The source is a girl aged 2 to 10 in good health and CMV-seropositive. The CDR3 nucleotides are TGTGCCAGTAGTACAGGTCGAAACTACAATGAGCAGTTCTTC. It encodes CASSTGRNYNEQFF.